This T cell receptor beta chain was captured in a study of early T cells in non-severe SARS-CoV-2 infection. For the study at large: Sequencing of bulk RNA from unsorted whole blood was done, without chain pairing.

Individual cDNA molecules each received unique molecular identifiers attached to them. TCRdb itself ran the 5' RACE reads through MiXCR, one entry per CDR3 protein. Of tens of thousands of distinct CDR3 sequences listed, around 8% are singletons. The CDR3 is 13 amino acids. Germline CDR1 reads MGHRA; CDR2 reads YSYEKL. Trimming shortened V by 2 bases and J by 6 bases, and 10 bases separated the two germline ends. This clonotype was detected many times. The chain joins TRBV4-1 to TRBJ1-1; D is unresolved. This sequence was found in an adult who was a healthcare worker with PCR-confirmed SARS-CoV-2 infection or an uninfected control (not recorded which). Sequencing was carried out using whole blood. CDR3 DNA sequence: TGCGCCAGCAGCCAAAAAGTCGAGGCTGAAGCTTTCTTT. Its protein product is CASSQKVEAEAFF.